Below are 11 T cell receptor beta chains sequenced from a single sample in a study of T cell responses to AZD1222 COVID-19 vaccine (dated by TCRdb to the early 2020s). The library was generated by the immunoSEQ multiplex PCR assay. Drawn from immuneACCESS, this table holds only the in-frame rearrangements with V and J called that TCRdb kept. Clones are partly lost; checked studies trace under half to an unresolved V gene and leave the rest unexplained. For this sample there are more than 150,000 clones; around 94% appear just once. Of the sample, 10% is held by the ten largest clones. The time point label, as the study defines it: baseline before first vaccination. The material sequenced was peripheral blood, taken on day 0 of AZD1222 vaccination. Receptors were obtained from an adult in good health.

The J gene is TRBJ2-1, the V gene TRBV5-4; D is perhaps TRBD2 (6 bases). Germline V CDR1 and CDR2: SGHNT, YYREEE (reference sequence). V lost 3 bases, J lost 9 bases, and 25 bases lay in between. The CDR3 is made up of 17 amino acids. The CDR3 DNA reads TGTGCCAGCAGCTCCGCATCCTCGGGAGCTATTATATCTGAGCAGTTCTTC. This encodes CASSSASSGAIISEQFF. Full variable domain (rest looked up from reference TRBV5-4 and TRBJ2-1): ETGVTQSPTHLIKTRGQQVTLRCSSQSGHNTVSWYQQALGQGPQFIFQYYREEENGRGNFPPRFSGLQFPNYSSELNVNALELDDSALYLCASSSASSGAIISEQFFGPGTRLTVL.

The J gene is TRBJ1-2, the V gene TRBV28, with D perhaps matching TRBD1 (5 bases). Germline V gene lookup returns CDR1 MDHEN and CDR2 SYDVKM. The CDR3 extends over 13 amino acids. Trimming took off 5 bases at V and 4 bases at J, with 11 bases between the two ends. CDR3 sequence reads: CASSVRDGYGYTF. The CDR3 bases are TGTGCCAGCAGTGTCCGGGACGGCTATGGCTACACCTTC.

The chain uses TRBV14 and TRBJ1-1, with D perhaps matching TRBD1 (5 bases). This CDR3 comprises 13 residues. V shed 2 bases and J shed 5 bases, with 9 bases lying between them. Germline V CDR1 and CDR2: SGHDN, FVKESK. This CDR3 is CASSQNKGTEAFF. The DNA of the CDR3 is TGTGCCAGCAGCCAAAACAAGGGGACTGAAGCTTTCTTT.

The CDR3 nucleotides are TGTGCCAGCAGTCCCCCCAGCGGAGGGAGCACCATATATTTT. This gives the protein CASSPPSGGSTIYF. This chain joins TRBV6-6 and TRBJ1-3; D gene uncertain. The germline gives CDR1 MNHNY, CDR2 SVGAGI (reference sequence). V lost 5 bases and J 9 bases, leaving 17 bases between the germline ends. The CDR3 extends over 14 amino acids.

This clone has only one observation. The CDR3 DNA sequence: TGTGCCAGCAGTGAACTGGACAGCTCTGCGTTCAATCAGCCCCAGCATTTT. Amino acid sequence: CASSELDSSAFNQPQHF. The chain joins TRBV6-1 to TRBJ1-5; possibly TRBD1 for D (6 bases). The V end was cut by 2 bases, the J end by 3 bases, with 17 bases between. The CDR3 is 17 residues long. Germline assignment: CDR1 MNHNS and CDR2 SASEGT.

This chain connects TRBV28 to TRBJ1-2, with 7 bases identical to TRBD1. V trimming: 6 bases; J trimming: 8 bases; junction bases outside the gene matches: 6. CDR1 is MDHEN, CDR2 SYDVKM, per germline. The CDR3 is 12 amino acids. Here the CDR3 DNA reads TGTGCCAGCAGGGCCGACAGGGAAGGCTACACCTTC. This encodes CASRADREGYTF.

In nucleotides, the CDR3 is TGTGCCAGCAGGGGTACAGGGCACTATGGCTACACCTTC. Translation: CASRGTGHYGYTF. The chain uses TRBV11-2 and TRBJ1-2, with TRBD1 as a possible D gene (6 bases). V dropped 6 bases and J dropped 3 bases, with 11 bases sitting between them. This CDR3 spans 13 amino acids. Germline CDR1 SGHAT, CDR2 FQNNGV.

About this clone itself: The sample carries other DNA sequences with the same CDR3. The V call is TRBV6-5, the J call TRBJ1-1; D gene ambiguous. The CDR3 consists of 14 residues. V was trimmed by 2 bases and J by 5 bases, leaving 12 bases between them. Germline V gives CDR1 MNHEY, CDR2 SVGAGI. CDR3: CASSYSRRNTEAFF. CDR3 in DNA: TGTGCCAGCAGTTACAGCAGGAGAAATACTGAAGCTTTCTTT.

CDR3 loop: CASSAGAGIVNEQFF. The CDR3 DNA is TGTGCCAGCAGTGCCGGAGCGGGTATCGTCAATGAGCAGTTCTTC. The genes are TRBV2 and TRBJ2-1; D might be TRBD2 (6 bases). The CDR3 sequence is 15 residues long. From germline, CDR1 is SNHLY and CDR2 FYNNEI. Trimming removed 4 bases at V and 6 bases at J, with 16 bases between.

V gene TRBV7-9 combines with J gene TRBJ1-1; the D is unclear. The CDR3 contains 14 residues. CDR1 SEHNR and CDR2 FQNEAQ come from the germline V gene (reference sequence). Between the trimmed V and J ends, which lost 5 bases and 1 base, there was a span of 11 bases. The CDR3 DNA follows: TGTGCCAGCAGCGCTAGTACTTCGAACACTGAAGCTTTCTTT. As protein: CASSASTSNTEAFF.

The CDR3 sequence: CAISGTSGRSSYEQYF. CDR3 bases: TGTGCCATCAGTGGGACTAGCGGGAGGAGTTCCTACGAGCAGTACTTC. The V call is TRBV10-3, the J call TRBJ2-7, with 14 bases lining up with TRBD2. CDR1 is ENHRY and CDR2 is SYGVKD in the germline V gene. CDR3 length equals 16 residues. Losses at the gene ends were 4 bases for V and 1 base for J; bases not matched to a gene: 3.